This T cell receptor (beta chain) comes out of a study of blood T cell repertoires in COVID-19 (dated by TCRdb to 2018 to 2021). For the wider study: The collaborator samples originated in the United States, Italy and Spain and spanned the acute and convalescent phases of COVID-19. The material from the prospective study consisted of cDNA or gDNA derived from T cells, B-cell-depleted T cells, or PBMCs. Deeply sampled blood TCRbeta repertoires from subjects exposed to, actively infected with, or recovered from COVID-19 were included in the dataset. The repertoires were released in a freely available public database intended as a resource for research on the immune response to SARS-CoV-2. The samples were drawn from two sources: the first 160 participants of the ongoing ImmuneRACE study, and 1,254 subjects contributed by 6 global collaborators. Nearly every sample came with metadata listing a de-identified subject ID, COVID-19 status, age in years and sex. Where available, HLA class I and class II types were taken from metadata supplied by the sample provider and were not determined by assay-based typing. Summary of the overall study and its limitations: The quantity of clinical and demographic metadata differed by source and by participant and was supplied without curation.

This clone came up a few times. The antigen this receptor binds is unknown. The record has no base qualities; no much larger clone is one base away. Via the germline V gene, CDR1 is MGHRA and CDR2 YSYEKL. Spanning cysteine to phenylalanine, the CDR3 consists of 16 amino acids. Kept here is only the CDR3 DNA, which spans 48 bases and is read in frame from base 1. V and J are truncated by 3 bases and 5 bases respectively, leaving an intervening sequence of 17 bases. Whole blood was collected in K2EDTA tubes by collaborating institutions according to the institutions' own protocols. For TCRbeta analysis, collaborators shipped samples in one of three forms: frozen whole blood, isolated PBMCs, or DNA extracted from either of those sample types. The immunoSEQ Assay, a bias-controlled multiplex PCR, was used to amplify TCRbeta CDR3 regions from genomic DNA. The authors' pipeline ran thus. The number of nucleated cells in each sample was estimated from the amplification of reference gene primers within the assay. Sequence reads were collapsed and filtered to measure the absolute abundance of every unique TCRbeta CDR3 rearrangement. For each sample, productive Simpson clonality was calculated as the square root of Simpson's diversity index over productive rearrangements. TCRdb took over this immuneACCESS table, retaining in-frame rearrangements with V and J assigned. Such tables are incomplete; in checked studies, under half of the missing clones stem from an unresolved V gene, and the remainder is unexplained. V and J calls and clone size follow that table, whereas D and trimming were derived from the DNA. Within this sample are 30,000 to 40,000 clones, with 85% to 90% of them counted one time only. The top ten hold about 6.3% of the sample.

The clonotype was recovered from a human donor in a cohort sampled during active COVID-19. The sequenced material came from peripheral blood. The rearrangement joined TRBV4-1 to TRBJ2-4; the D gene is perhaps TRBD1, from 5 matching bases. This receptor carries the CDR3 CASSHVPDSMENIQYF. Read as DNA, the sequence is TGCGCCAGCAGCCATGTTCCCGACAGTATGGAAAACATTCAGTACTTC.